The sequence of this T cell receptor beta chain was determined in a study of blood T cell repertoires in COVID-19 (dated by TCRdb to the early 2020s). Turning to the overall study: Collaborator samples came from the United States, Italy and Spain and covered acute and convalescent phases of COVID-19. Where HLA class I and class II types were available, the types were taken from metadata supplied by the sample provider, not from assay-based typing. Samples came from the ongoing ImmuneRACE study (first 160 participants) plus 1,254 subjects from 6 global collaborators. Deeply sampled blood TCRbeta repertoires from subjects exposed to, actively infected with, or recovered from COVID-19 were included in the dataset. The prospective study material was composed of cDNA or gDNA derived from T cells, B-cell-depleted T cells, or PBMCs. A de-identified subject ID, COVID-19 status, age in years and sex were almost always included in the sample metadata. The repertoires were released in a freely available public database intended as a resource for research on the immune response to SARS-CoV-2. The research as a whole found: How much clinical and demographic metadata was included differed by source and by participant, and the metadata was provided uncurated.

The junction carries 16 bases between V and J, which are trimmed by 4 bases and 4 bases respectively. From a lookup of the germline V gene (reference sequence), CDR1 and CDR2 are LGHDT and YNNKEL. The CDR3 spans 15 residues, from the cysteine through the phenylalanine. The entry retains the CDR3 DNA only, 45 bases that are in frame from base 1. Participants in the prospective study were aged roughly 18 to 100 years, lived in 24 United States geographic areas, and enrolled through a virtual design. To assign participants to cohorts, the prospective study relied on clinical history that participants themselves reported in a screening survey and a study questionnaire. Recovered participants in ImmuneRACE Cohort 3 were defined as having two consecutive negative NP/OP PCR tests, clearance from a healthcare professional, or resolution of symptoms. Mobile phlebotomists in the prospective study collected whole blood, serum and a nasopharyngeal or oropharyngeal swab from every participant. Over an approximately two-month period, participants in the prospective study had the option of providing additional blood draws and questionnaires. Before DNA extraction, blood samples from the prospective study were shipped at room temperature or frozen.

The immunoSEQ Assay, a bias-controlled multiplex PCR, was used to amplify TCRbeta CDR3 regions from genomic DNA. The published analysis was carried out like this. The number of nucleated cells in each sample was estimated from the amplification of reference gene primers within the assay. Sequence reads were collapsed and filtered to measure the absolute abundance of every unique TCRbeta CDR3 rearrangement. For each sample, productive Simpson clonality was calculated by taking the square root of Simpson's diversity index across productive rearrangements. The table comes from immuneACCESS by way of TCRdb, which keeps in-frame sequences with V and J called. Part of the clones is missing from these tables; in studies checked, under half for an unresolved V gene and the rest for unknown reasons. The V and J calls and clone size come from that table; D and trimming were worked out from the DNA. The sample has 430,000 or so clones on record, approximately 90% of them singletons. Approximately 1.8% of the sample is taken by the ten largest.

To note about this clone: Its cognate antigen has yet to be identified. No much larger clonotype is one base removed from it; base qualities were not supplied.

The rearrangement joined TRBV3-1 (or the pseudogene TRBV3-2) to TRBJ2-5; TRBD2 is a weak D gene call, 5 bases matching. Sequencing was carried out using PBMCs or T cells enriched from blood (not recorded which). This TCR came from a woman aged 40 to 50 who had recovered from COVID-19. The sequenced DNA is TGTGCCAGCAGCCGGACTCTTACGATCGGAGAGACCCAGTACTTC. This translates into CASSRTLTIGETQYF.